Listed below are T cell receptor beta chains from one sample, sequenced in a study of T cell repertoires in cytomegalovirus infection. Using its own MiXCR run on the reads, TCRdb lists one record per CDR3 protein. Counted here are about 770,000 distinct CDR3 sequences, 25% to 35% occurring once; the ten biggest clones make up roughly 14%. The antigens of these receptors remain unknown. Specimen: cultured CD8+ T cells from PBMCs, collected from culture after CMV antigen stimulation. Receptors were obtained from a human donor in good health (CMV status not recorded). Some clones in this sample may be carry-over from other donors' samples. Both conserved end residues are part of each CDR3.

CDR3 protein: CASSSPKTGPNYGYTF
J gene: TRBJ1-2
V gene: TRBV27
CDR3 length: 16

CDR3 protein: CASSIVGGLTRNEQFF
J gene: TRBJ2-1
V gene: TRBV19
CDR3 length: 16

CDR3 protein: CASSLREYNEQFF
J gene: TRBJ2-1
V gene: TRBV12-3/TRBV12-4
CDR3 length: 13

CDR3 protein: CASSPGGNYNEQFF
J gene: TRBJ2-1
V gene: TRBV27
CDR3 length: 14

CDR3 protein: CASIIWGHDGTEAFF
J gene: TRBJ1-1
V gene: TRBV7-9
CDR3 length: 15

CDR3 protein: CSAILAVGYNEQFF
J gene: TRBJ2-1
V gene: TRBV20-1
CDR3 length: 14

CDR3 protein: CASSPGAELFF
J gene: TRBJ2-2
V gene: TRBV6-6
CDR3 length: 11

CDR3 protein: CASSQNQGSNQPQHF
J gene: TRBJ1-5
V gene: TRBV4-3
CDR3 length: 15

CDR3 protein: CASTQGGTNEKLFF
J gene: TRBJ1-4
V gene: TRBV7-9
CDR3 length: 14

CDR3 protein: CASSLRLSTEAFF
J gene: TRBJ1-1
V gene: TRBV7-6
CDR3 length: 13

CDR3 protein: CASSLEAGGAQETQYF
J gene: TRBJ2-5
V gene: TRBV7-6
CDR3 length: 16

CDR3 protein: CASSLQVPEDTGELFF
J gene: TRBJ2-2
V gene: TRBV7-6
CDR3 length: 16

CDR3 protein: CSARDGGTQYF
J gene: TRBJ2-5
V gene: TRBV20-1
CDR3 length: 11

CDR3 protein: CASSLSLGITYNSPLHF
J gene: TRBJ1-6
V gene: TRBV12-3/TRBV12-4
CDR3 length: 17

CDR3 protein: CASSVGGGVPRHTQYF
J gene: TRBJ2-3
V gene: TRBV9
CDR3 length: 16

CDR3 protein: CASSLGGGGGPEAFF
J gene: TRBJ1-1
V gene: TRBV27
CDR3 length: 15

CDR3 protein: CASSIDLGGYQPQHF
J gene: TRBJ1-5
V gene: TRBV19
CDR3 length: 15

CDR3 protein: CAISNPGTGAYNEQFF
J gene: TRBJ2-1
V gene: TRBV10-3
CDR3 length: 16

CDR3 protein: CASSPGGVGQPQHF
J gene: TRBJ1-5
V gene: TRBV27
CDR3 length: 14

CDR3 protein: CASSLGGRTTRTELFF
J gene: TRBJ1-4
V gene: TRBV5-1
CDR3 length: 16

CDR3 protein: CASSSDTSSNQPQHF
J gene: TRBJ1-5
V gene: TRBV6-6
CDR3 length: 15

CDR3 protein: CASRPPGLNSPLHF
J gene: TRBJ1-6
V gene: TRBV7-9
CDR3 length: 14

CDR3 protein: CSASDRDRVRSNQPQHF
J gene: TRBJ1-5
V gene: TRBV20-1
CDR3 length: 17

CDR3 protein: CASSSDRDNYGYTF
J gene: TRBJ1-2
V gene: TRBV7-9
CDR3 length: 14